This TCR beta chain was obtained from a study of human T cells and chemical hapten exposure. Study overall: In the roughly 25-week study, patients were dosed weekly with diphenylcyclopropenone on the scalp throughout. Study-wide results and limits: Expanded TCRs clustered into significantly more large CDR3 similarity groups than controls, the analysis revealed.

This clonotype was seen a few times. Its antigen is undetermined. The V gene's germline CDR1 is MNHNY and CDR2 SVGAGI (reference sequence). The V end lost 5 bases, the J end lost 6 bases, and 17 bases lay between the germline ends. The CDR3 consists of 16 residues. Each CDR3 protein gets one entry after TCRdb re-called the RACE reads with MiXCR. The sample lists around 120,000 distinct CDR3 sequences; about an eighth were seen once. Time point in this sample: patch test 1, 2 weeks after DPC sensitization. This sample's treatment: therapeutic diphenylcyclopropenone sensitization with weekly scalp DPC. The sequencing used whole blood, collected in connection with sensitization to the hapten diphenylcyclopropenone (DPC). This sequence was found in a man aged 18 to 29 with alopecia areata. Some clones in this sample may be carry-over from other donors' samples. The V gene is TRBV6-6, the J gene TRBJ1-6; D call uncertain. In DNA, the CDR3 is TGTGCCAGCAGTCCCCTCCGAGGGAACTCTAATTCACCCCTCCACTTT. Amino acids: CASSPLRGNSNSPLHF.